A selection of T cell receptor beta chains follows, all from one sample in a study of T-cell reconstitution after alpha-beta-depleted transplantation in children. TCRdb re-analysed the PCR reads in MiXCR, keeping a single row per CDR3 protein. This sample has about 580,000 distinct CDR3 sequences; roughly 23% occur once, and the top ten carry approximately 14%. This specimen consisted of PBMCs, mostly from graft donor cells, obtained 360 days after TCRalphabeta/CD19-depleted stem cell transplant. The receptors here all came from a boy in the first two years of life who had a stem cell transplant for acute myeloid leukemia, so the T cells may come from the graft donor. CDR3s include the opening cysteine and the closing phenylalanine or tryptophan. D genes are given only for firm matches. Clone size is shown for a subset of rows, as once, few, many or a class of expanded clone.

D gene: TRBD1
J gene: TRBJ2-7
clone size: once
V gene: TRBV4-3
CDR3 DNA: TGCGCCAGCAGCCAGCTACAGGGGGCACACGAGCAGTACTTC
CDR3 protein: CASSQLQGAHEQYF

D gene: .
J gene: TRBJ1-5
clone size: .
V gene: TRBV20-1
CDR3 DNA: TGCAGTGCTAGAGGGGGCGCGGGCGATCAGCCCCAGCATTTT
CDR3 protein: CSARGGAGDQPQHF

D gene: .
J gene: TRBJ1-1
clone size: .
V gene: TRBV24-1
CDR3 DNA: TGTGCCACCAGTGATTCCAACAGAGAAGAAGCTTTCTTT
CDR3 protein: CATSDSNREEAFF

D gene: .
J gene: TRBJ2-5
clone size: many
V gene: TRBV14
CDR3 DNA: TGTGCCAGCAGCCTCAACCCTTTGGGGCTTGAAGAGACCCAGTACTTC
CDR3 protein: CASSLNPLGLEETQYF

D gene: .
J gene: TRBJ2-1
clone size: .
V gene: TRBV27
CDR3 DNA: TGTGCCAGCAGTTTGACGGGGAATCACAATGAGCAGTTCTTC
CDR3 protein: CASSLTGNHNEQFF

D gene: .
J gene: TRBJ2-5
clone size: few
V gene: TRBV12-3/TRBV12-4
CDR3 DNA: TGTGCCAGCACCGCCGCCCTGCGGGGCCAAGAGACCCAGTACTTC
CDR3 protein: CASTAALRGQETQYF

D gene: .
J gene: TRBJ2-7
clone size: few
V gene: TRBV20-1
CDR3 DNA: TGCAGTGCTAGAGGGCCTTTTGGGGGGAACGAGCAGTACTTC
CDR3 protein: CSARGPFGGNEQYF

D gene: .
J gene: TRBJ2-5
clone size: .
V gene: TRBV5-1
CDR3 DNA: TGCGCCAGCAGTGGGAGTAGCAGCCTCCAAGGGGAGACCCAGTACTTC
CDR3 protein: CASSGSSSLQGETQYF

D gene: .
J gene: TRBJ2-5
clone size: many
V gene: TRBV5-1
CDR3 DNA: TGCGCCAGCAGCTTGGGTCCGGAACATGAAGAGACCCAGTACTTC
CDR3 protein: CASSLGPEHEETQYF

D gene: .
J gene: TRBJ2-3
clone size: few
V gene: TRBV4-3
CDR3 DNA: TGCGCCAGCAGCCAATTAGGGCGGGGGCCCTCCACTGATACGCAGTATTTT
CDR3 protein: CASSQLGRGPSTDTQYF

D gene: .
J gene: TRBJ2-1
clone size: few
V gene: TRBV24-1
CDR3 DNA: TGTGCCACCAGTGACCATGGACGGCTCGAGGGTGAGCAGTTCTTC
CDR3 protein: CATSDHGRLEGEQFF

D gene: .
J gene: TRBJ2-7
clone size: .
V gene: TRBV29-1
CDR3 DNA: TGCAGCGTAGCCCCAGGCGCGGGGTCCTACGAGCAGTACTTC
CDR3 protein: CSVAPGAGSYEQYF

D gene: .
J gene: TRBJ2-3
clone size: many
V gene: TRBV29-1
CDR3 DNA: TGCAGCGTCGCAGGGGAAGGTACGCAGTATTTT
CDR3 protein: CSVAGEGTQYF

D gene: TRBD2
J gene: TRBJ2-1
clone size: once
V gene: TRBV5-1
CDR3 DNA: TGCGCCAGCAGCTTGACACTAGCGGGCAACAATGAGCAGTTCTTC
CDR3 protein: CASSLTLAGNNEQFF

D gene: .
J gene: TRBJ2-2
clone size: few
V gene: TRBV4-3
CDR3 DNA: TGCGCCAGCAGCCAAGTTCTGGCCACCGGGGAGCTGTTTTTT
CDR3 protein: CASSQVLATGELFF

D gene: .
J gene: TRBJ1-1
clone size: many
V gene: TRBV28
CDR3 DNA: TGTGCCAGCAGTTTAGGTGGGGGTGAGAACACTGAAGCTTTCTTT
CDR3 protein: CASSLGGGENTEAFF

D gene: .
J gene: TRBJ2-2
clone size: many
V gene: TRBV11-2
CDR3 DNA: TGTGCCAGCAGCTTAGATCGAATAGTAGGTTCCGGGGAGCTGTTTTTT
CDR3 protein: CASSLDRIVGSGELFF

D gene: TRBD2
J gene: TRBJ2-5
clone size: few
V gene: TRBV20-1
CDR3 DNA: TGCAGTGCTGCCACGGGGCGGGGGATAGTAGAGACCCAGTACTTC
CDR3 protein: CSAATGRGIVETQYF

D gene: .
J gene: TRBJ2-1
clone size: few
V gene: TRBV29-1
CDR3 DNA: TGCAGCGTTCGACGGACGGCGGGTAATGAGCAGTTCTTC
CDR3 protein: CSVRRTAGNEQFF

D gene: .
J gene: TRBJ1-6
clone size: few
V gene: TRBV20-1
CDR3 DNA: TGCAGTGCTATCGGAAGGGGATCACCCCTCCACTTT
CDR3 protein: CSAIGRGSPLHF

D gene: .
J gene: TRBJ2-3
clone size: many
V gene: TRBV24-1
CDR3 DNA: TGTGCCACCAGTGCTCCGGGGACGGAGGCTAGCACAGATACGCAGTATTTT
CDR3 protein: CATSAPGTEASTDTQYF

D gene: .
J gene: TRBJ1-5
clone size: .
V gene: TRBV7-8
CDR3 DNA: TGTGCCAGCAGCCAGCCCAGGAGCAATCAGCCCCAGCATTTT
CDR3 protein: CASSQPRSNQPQHF

D gene: .
J gene: TRBJ2-3
clone size: many
V gene: TRBV20-1
CDR3 DNA: TGCAGTGCACCATATTGGGGACCCCACACAACAGATACGCAGTATTTT
CDR3 protein: CSAPYWGPHTTDTQYF

D gene: .
J gene: TRBJ2-1
clone size: many
V gene: TRBV15
CDR3 DNA: TGTGCCACCAGCAGGGGGGGGCAAGCTTACAATGAGCAGTTCTTC
CDR3 protein: CATSRGGQAYNEQFF

D gene: TRBD2
J gene: TRBJ2-1
clone size: many
V gene: TRBV7-2
CDR3 DNA: TGTGCCAGCAGCGTGCTAGCGGGGCCTTACAATGAGCAGTTCTTC
CDR3 protein: CASSVLAGPYNEQFF

D gene: .
J gene: TRBJ1-6
clone size: .
V gene: TRBV12-3/TRBV12-4
CDR3 DNA: TGTGCCAGCAGTTTAATTACACTTCCTTCTAGCTCCTATAATTCACCCCTCCACTTT
CDR3 protein: CASSLITLPSSSYNSPLHF

D gene: TRBD2
J gene: TRBJ2-1
clone size: .
V gene: TRBV6-1
CDR3 DNA: TGTGCCAGCAGTCTAGAGCGGGGGGCCTACAATGAGCAGTTCTTC
CDR3 protein: CASSLERGAYNEQFF

D gene: TRBD2
J gene: TRBJ2-1
clone size: many
V gene: TRBV11-2
CDR3 DNA: TGTGCCAGCAGCTTAGATCGTCCTAGCGGGGGGGCCGGTGAGCAGTTCTTC
CDR3 protein: CASSLDRPSGGAGEQFF

D gene: .
J gene: TRBJ1-5
clone size: many
V gene: TRBV20-1
CDR3 DNA: TGCAGTGCTAAAGGGGGACCCAATCAGCCCCAGCATTTT
CDR3 protein: CSAKGGPNQPQHF

D gene: .
J gene: TRBJ1-4
clone size: .
V gene: TRBV20-1
CDR3 DNA: TGCAGTGTCCCGGCCCCGGAAGATGAAAAACTGTTTTTT
CDR3 protein: CSVPAPEDEKLFF

D gene: TRBD1
J gene: TRBJ2-2
clone size: .
V gene: TRBV5-1
CDR3 DNA: TGCGCCAGCAGCTTCCCGACAGGGGCGAACACCGGGGAGCTGTTTTTT
CDR3 protein: CASSFPTGANTGELFF

D gene: TRBD1
J gene: TRBJ1-2
clone size: few
V gene: TRBV29-1
CDR3 DNA: TGCAGCGTTCGACAGGGTGCTGGCTACACCTTC
CDR3 protein: CSVRQGAGYTF

D gene: .
J gene: TRBJ2-5
clone size: once
V gene: TRBV20-1
CDR3 DNA: TGCAGTGATACGACTGATGACCCTCAAGAGACCCAGTACTTC
CDR3 protein: CSDTTDDPQETQYF

D gene: TRBD2
J gene: TRBJ2-3
clone size: many
V gene: TRBV20-1
CDR3 DNA: TGCAGTGCTAGAGATCTTGGCGGGGGGATGACAGATACGCAGTATTTT
CDR3 protein: CSARDLGGGMTDTQYF

D gene: TRBD2
J gene: TRBJ2-1
clone size: few
V gene: TRBV20-1
CDR3 DNA: TGCAGTGCTAGAAAGCGGGGGGCCCCCTACAATGAGCAGTTCTTC
CDR3 protein: CSARKRGAPYNEQFF

D gene: .
J gene: TRBJ2-3
clone size: many
V gene: TRBV20-1
CDR3 DNA: TGCAGTGCTCCCGAATTGACTAGCACAGATACGCAGTATTTT
CDR3 protein: CSAPELTSTDTQYF

D gene: .
J gene: TRBJ1-4
clone size: .
V gene: TRBV6-5
CDR3 DNA: TGTGCCAGCAGTTACTCGAAACAGCTGGAACTGTTTTTT
CDR3 protein: CASSYSKQLELFF

D gene: TRBD2
J gene: TRBJ2-2
clone size: many
V gene: TRBV12-3/TRBV12-4
CDR3 DNA: TGTGCCAGCAGCCCATGGACTAGCGACACCGGGGAGCTGTTTTTT
CDR3 protein: CASSPWTSDTGELFF

D gene: TRBD2
J gene: TRBJ2-7
clone size: .
V gene: TRBV6-5
CDR3 DNA: TGTGCCAGCAGTTACTCGAGGCGGGGGGCCAGGGACGAGCAGTACTTC
CDR3 protein: CASSYSRRGARDEQYF

D gene: .
J gene: TRBJ2-3
clone size: many
V gene: TRBV9
CDR3 DNA: TGTGCCAGCAGCGTACGACTCGTCACAGATACGCAGTATTTT
CDR3 protein: CASSVRLVTDTQYF

D gene: .
J gene: TRBJ2-2
clone size: .
V gene: TRBV12-3/TRBV12-4
CDR3 DNA: TGTGCCAGCAGTTTAACGGCTAGGGGTCCAACCGGGGAGCTGTTTTTT
CDR3 protein: CASSLTARGPTGELFF

D gene: TRBD1
J gene: TRBJ2-3
clone size: many
V gene: TRBV7-9
CDR3 DNA: TGTGCCAGCAGCTTAGCGGGGACAGGGCCCACAGATACGCAGTATTTT
CDR3 protein: CASSLAGTGPTDTQYF

D gene: .
J gene: TRBJ2-1
clone size: few
V gene: TRBV25-1
CDR3 DNA: TGTGCCAGCAAGGGACCTGCCAATGAGCAGTTCTTC
CDR3 protein: CASKGPANEQFF

D gene: .
J gene: TRBJ2-6
clone size: many
V gene: TRBV4-3
CDR3 DNA: TGCGCCAGCAGCCTAGAAGCTGGGGCCAACGTCCTGACTTTC
CDR3 protein: CASSLEAGANVLTF

D gene: .
J gene: TRBJ2-1
clone size: .
V gene: TRBV11-3
CDR3 DNA: TGTGCCAGCAGTCCCCAGACAGGATACAATGAGCAGTTCTTC
CDR3 protein: CASSPQTGYNEQFF

D gene: .
J gene: TRBJ2-2
clone size: many
V gene: TRBV4-3
CDR3 DNA: TGCGCCAGCAGCCAAGAACAGGATAACACCGGGGAGCTGTTTTTT
CDR3 protein: CASSQEQDNTGELFF

D gene: .
J gene: TRBJ2-3
clone size: .
V gene: TRBV7-9
CDR3 DNA: TGTGCCAGCATGGGCAGGGAGACAGATACGCAGTATTTT
CDR3 protein: CASMGRETDTQYF

D gene: .
J gene: TRBJ1-1
clone size: few
V gene: TRBV20-1
CDR3 DNA: TGCAGTGCTAGTACGTACACTGAAGCTTTCTTT
CDR3 protein: CSASTYTEAFF

D gene: .
J gene: TRBJ2-5
clone size: many
V gene: TRBV29-1
CDR3 DNA: TGCAGCGTTGAAGGAGGGGAAGAGACCCAGTACTTC
CDR3 protein: CSVEGGEETQYF

D gene: TRBD2
J gene: TRBJ2-7
clone size: .
V gene: TRBV7-2
CDR3 DNA: TGTGCCAGCAGCTTAAACGGGGGGGTGGTCTACGAGCAGTACTTC
CDR3 protein: CASSLNGGVVYEQYF

D gene: .
J gene: TRBJ2-2
clone size: .
V gene: TRBV25-1
CDR3 DNA: TGTGCCAGCAACGGGGGCCCGTTAACCGGGGAGCTGTTTTTT
CDR3 protein: CASNGGPLTGELFF

D gene: TRBD1
J gene: TRBJ1-1
clone size: .
V gene: TRBV6-5
CDR3 DNA: TGTGCCAGCAGTTACGACAGGGGCAAGAACACTGAAGCTTTCTTT
CDR3 protein: CASSYDRGKNTEAFF

D gene: .
J gene: TRBJ1-4
clone size: .
V gene: TRBV12-3/TRBV12-4
CDR3 DNA: TGTGCCAGCAGTTTTGGGAGTGAAAAACTGTTTTTT
CDR3 protein: CASSFGSEKLFF